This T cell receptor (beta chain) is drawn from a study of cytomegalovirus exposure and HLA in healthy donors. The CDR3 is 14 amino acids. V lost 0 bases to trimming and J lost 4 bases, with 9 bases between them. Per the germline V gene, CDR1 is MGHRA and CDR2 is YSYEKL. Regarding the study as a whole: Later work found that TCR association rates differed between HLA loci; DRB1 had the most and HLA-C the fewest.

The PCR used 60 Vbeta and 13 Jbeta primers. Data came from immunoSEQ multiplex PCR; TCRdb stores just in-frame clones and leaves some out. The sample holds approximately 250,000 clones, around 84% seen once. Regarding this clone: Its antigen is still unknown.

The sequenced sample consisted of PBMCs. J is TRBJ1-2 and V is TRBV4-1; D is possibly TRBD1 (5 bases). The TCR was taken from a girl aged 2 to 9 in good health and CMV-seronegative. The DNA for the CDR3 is TGCGCCAGCAGCCAAGAACAGGTCGGCTATGGCTACACCTTC. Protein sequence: CASSQEQVGYGYTF.